The clone carrying this T cell receptor beta chain was observed at least ten times. These data come from a study of T-cell reconstitution after alpha-beta-depleted transplantation in children. Germline trimming cut 5 bases from V and 4 bases from J; bases unmatched to any gene: 8. Germline assignment: CDR1 SGHRS and CDR2 YFSETQ. This CDR3 is 15 amino acids long. Unique molecular identifiers were incorporated when the TCRbeta library was constructed. TCRdb ran MiXCR on the PCR reads and lists one entry per CDR3 protein. The sample holds over 550,000 distinct CDR3 sequences, about 11% seen once. The sample in question was PBMCs from the stem cell graft donor, obtained from the stem cell graft. The rearrangement uses TRBV5-1 and TRBJ2-2; 7 positions agree with TRBD1. The TCR sequence derives from a human donor who donated a stem cell graft to a child with acute myeloid leukemia. This chain's CDR3 is CASRLTGSGTGELFF. CDR3 nucleotides: TGCGCCAGCAGACTGACAGGGAGCGGCACCGGGGAGCTGTTTTTT. Variable domain in full (rest from reference TRBV5-1 and TRBJ2-2): KAGVTQTPRYLIKTRGQQVTLSCSPISGHRSVSWYQQTPGQGLQFLFEYFSETQRNKGNFPGRFSGRQFSNSRSEMNVSTLELGDSALYLCASRLTGSGTGELFFGEGSRLTVL.